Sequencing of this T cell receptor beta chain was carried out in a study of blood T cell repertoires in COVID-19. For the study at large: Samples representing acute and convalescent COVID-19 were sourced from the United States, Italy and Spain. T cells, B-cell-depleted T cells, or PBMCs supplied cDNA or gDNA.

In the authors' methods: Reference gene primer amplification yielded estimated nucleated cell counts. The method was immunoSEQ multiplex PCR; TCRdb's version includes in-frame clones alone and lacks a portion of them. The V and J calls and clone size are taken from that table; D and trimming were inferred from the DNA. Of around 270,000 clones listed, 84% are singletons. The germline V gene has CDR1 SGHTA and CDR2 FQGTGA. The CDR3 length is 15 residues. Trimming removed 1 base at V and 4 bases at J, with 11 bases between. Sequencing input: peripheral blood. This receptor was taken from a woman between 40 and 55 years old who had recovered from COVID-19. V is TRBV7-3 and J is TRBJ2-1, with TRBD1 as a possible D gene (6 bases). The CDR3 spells CASSLIGGNYNEQFF. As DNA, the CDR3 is TGTGCCAGCAGCTTAATAGGGGGAAATTACAATGAGCAGTTCTTC.